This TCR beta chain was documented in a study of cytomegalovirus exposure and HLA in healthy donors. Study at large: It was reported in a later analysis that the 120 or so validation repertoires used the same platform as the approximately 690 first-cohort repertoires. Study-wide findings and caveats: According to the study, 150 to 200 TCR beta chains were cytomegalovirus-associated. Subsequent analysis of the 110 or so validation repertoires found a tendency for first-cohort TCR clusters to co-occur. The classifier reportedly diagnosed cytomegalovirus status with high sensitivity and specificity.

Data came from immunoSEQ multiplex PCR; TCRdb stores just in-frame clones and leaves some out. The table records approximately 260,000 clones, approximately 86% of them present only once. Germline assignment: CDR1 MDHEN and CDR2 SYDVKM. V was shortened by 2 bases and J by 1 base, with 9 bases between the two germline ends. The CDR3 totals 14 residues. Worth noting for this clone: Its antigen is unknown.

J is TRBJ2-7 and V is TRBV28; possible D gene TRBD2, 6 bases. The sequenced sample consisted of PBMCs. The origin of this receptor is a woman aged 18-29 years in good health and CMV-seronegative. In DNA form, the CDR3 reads TGTGCCAGCAGTTTAGGGGGACTTTCCTACGAGCAGTACTTC. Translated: CASSLGGLSYEQYF.